The entry below gives a single T cell receptor beta chain sequence along with its context. This clone was detected only a few times. Which antigen it targets is not known. No qualities accompany the bases; no much larger clone lies one base away. The library was built by means of the immunoSEQ multiplex PCR assay. RNA was extracted from all samples and reverse transcribed into cDNA as template for TCR sequencing. First-strand cDNA was synthesized using SuperScript III with a 2:1 mix of oligo-dT and random hexamers. A synthetic immune receptor repertoire was used to assess amplification bias, and residual bias was removed computationally. In the paper's pipeline: Raw reads were preprocessed for error removal, and CDR3 was defined according to IMGT conventions as running from the conserved cysteine to phenylalanine. Clonality was computed by normalizing Shannon entropy by log2 of the number of productive unique TCRs and subtracting the result from 1. Whether scalp clones were CD4 or CD8 was inferred by matching scalp TCRbeta sequences against CD4 and CD8 repertoires sorted from blood. The table was pulled from immuneACCESS by TCRdb, which kept in-frame rearrangements only. Such tables lose some clones; where checked, under half of the loss comes from unresolved V genes, and the rest has no known cause. Clone size and the V and J calls come from that table; the DNA yielded D and trimming. This sample is represented by some 100,000 clones; roughly 47% of them were singletons. 15% to 20% of the sample is in the top ten clones.

The source of the sample is a study of CD8+ T cells in alopecia areata (dated by TCRdb to between 2017 and 2018). Regarding the research as a whole: The treated patients took part in an open-label pilot trial in which moderate-to-severe alopecia areata was treated with oral tofacitinib at 5 to 10 mg twice daily. Tofacitinib-treated patients had biopsies at baseline and at 4 and 24 weeks of treatment, with a later scalp biopsy in several patients. Disease severity in treated patients was measured with the SALT score, which quantifies the percentage of affected scalp surface area. Patients stayed on tofacitinib for 6 to 18 months and then had 6 months of follow-up off drug so that delayed response and recurrence could be assessed. immunoSEQ multiplex PCR using 35 Vbeta forward primers and 13 Jbeta reverse primers was used to amplify TCRbeta CDR3 regions. Scalp tissue and sorted CD4+ and CD8+ peripheral blood T cells from patchy and totalis/universalis alopecia areata patients and from healthy controls were covered by human TCRbeta sequencing. The RNA source kit depended on sample type: the PAXgene miRNA kit for fixed scalp, the miRNeasy kit for PBMCs, and the RNeasy kit for mouse skin. Clonality in the scalp was compared among normal scalp (n=4), patchy alopecia areata scalp (n=8), and alopecia totalis/universalis scalp (n=8). High-throughput TCRbeta sequencing was used to examine T cell clonal expansion in alopecia areata in both the C3H/HeJ mouse model and human patients.

In light of the paper, this sample's time point label describes: around 22 weeks on oral tofacitinib. The label giving this sample's treatment or condition can be read as: oral pan-JAK inhibitor, 5-10 mg twice daily. Lesional scalp punch biopsies and peripheral blood were obtained from alopecia areata patients. PBMCs were isolated by density centrifugation and stained for CD3, CD4 and CD8, and CD4+ and CD8+ T cells were sorted on a FACSAria. The junction shows trimming of 2 bases on V and 5 bases on J, and the gene matches do not reach 2 bases of it. The germline V gene (reference sequence) sets CDR1 to SGHNT and CDR2 to YYREEE. The CDR3 sequence holds 14 residues, the cysteine and phenylalanine included. The sequence is cut down to CDR3 DNA, 42 bases in frame from base 1. The paper as a whole reports these results and caveats: Scalp clonality and the number of expanded CD8+ clones among the top 100 scalp clones were significantly decreased by tofacitinib. Compared with normal scalp, lesional scalp had higher clonality and more expanded CD8+ clones, particularly in alopecia totalis/universalis, a pattern that suggests antigenic drive. Many expanded lesional clones persisted in scalp and blood during tofacitinib treatment, which may partly explain relapse after stopping treatment. TCR sequences shared between patients were less clear than in mice, possibly partly because of HLA diversity in the patient population. Unlike mouse skin, where gammadelta T cells dominate, normal human skin contains resident alphabeta T cells that get sequenced too, which complicates analysis of the scalp TCR repertoire. Because the treated cohort was small and included a single nonresponder, larger studies are needed to assess links between baseline CD8+ expansion and response.

The V and J genes are TRBV5-4 and TRBJ2-3; TRBD2 lines up with 10 middle nucleotides. The sample was CD8+ T cells sorted from blood, taken at week 24, from a patient treated with tofacitinib. This TCR was recovered from a human donor with alopecia areata. The nucleotide sequence reads as follows: TGTGCCAGCAGCTTCCGACTAGCGGGAGATACGCAGTATTTT. It translates to CASSFRLAGDTQYF. The reference TRBV5-4 and TRBJ2-3 proteins fill in what lies around the CDR3, so the full variable domain reads ETGVTQSPTHLIKTRGQQVTLRCSSQSGHNTVSWYQQALGQGPQFIFQYYREEENGRGNFPPRFSGLQFPNYSSELNVNALELDDSALYLCASSFRLAGDTQYFGPGTRLTVL.